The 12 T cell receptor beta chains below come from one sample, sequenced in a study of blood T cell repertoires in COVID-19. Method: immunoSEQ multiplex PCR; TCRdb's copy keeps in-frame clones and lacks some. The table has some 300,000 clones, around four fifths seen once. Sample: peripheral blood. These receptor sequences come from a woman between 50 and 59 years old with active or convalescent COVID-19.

Here the CDR3 reads CASPLEDIPYGYTF. The CDR3 region has the DNA TGCGCCAGCCCACTCGAGGACATTCCCTATGGCTACACCTTC. The J gene is TRBJ1-2, the V gene TRBV4-1; tentatively, D is TRBD1 (5 bases). V lost 8 bases, J lost 4 bases, and 17 bases lay in between. Looked up from germline, CDR1 is MGHRA and CDR2 is YSYEKL. The CDR3 totals 14 residues.

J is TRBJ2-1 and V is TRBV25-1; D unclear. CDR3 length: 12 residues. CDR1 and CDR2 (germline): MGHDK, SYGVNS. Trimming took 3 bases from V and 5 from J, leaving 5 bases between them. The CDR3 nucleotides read TGTGCCAGCAGTGATAACAACAATGAGCAGTTCTTC. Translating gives CASSDNNNEQFF.

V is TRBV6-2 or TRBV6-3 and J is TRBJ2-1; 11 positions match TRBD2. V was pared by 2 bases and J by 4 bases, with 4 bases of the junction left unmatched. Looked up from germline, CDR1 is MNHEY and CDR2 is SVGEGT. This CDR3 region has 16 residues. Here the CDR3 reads CASSYGRTSGYNEQFF. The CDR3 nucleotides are TGTGCCAGCAGTTACGGGAGGACTAGCGGGTACAATGAGCAGTTCTTC.

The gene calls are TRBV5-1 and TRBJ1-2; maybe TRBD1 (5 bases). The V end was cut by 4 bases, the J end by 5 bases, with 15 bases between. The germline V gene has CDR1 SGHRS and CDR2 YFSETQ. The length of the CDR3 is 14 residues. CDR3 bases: TGCGCCAGCAGCCCCGAAGGGGTTACTTATGGCTACACCTTC. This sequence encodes CASSPEGVTYGYTF.

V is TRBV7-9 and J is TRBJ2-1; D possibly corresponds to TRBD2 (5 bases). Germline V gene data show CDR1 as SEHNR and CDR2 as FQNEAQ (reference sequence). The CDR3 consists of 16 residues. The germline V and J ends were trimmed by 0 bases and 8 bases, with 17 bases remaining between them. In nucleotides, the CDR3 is TGTGCCAGCAGCTTAGCTGGTCGGACTCCTTGGGATGAGCAGTTCTTC. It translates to CASSLAGRTPWDEQFF.

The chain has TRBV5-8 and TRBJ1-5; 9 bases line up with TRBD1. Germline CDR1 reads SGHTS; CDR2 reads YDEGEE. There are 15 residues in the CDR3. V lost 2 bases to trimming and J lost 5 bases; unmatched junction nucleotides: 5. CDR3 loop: CASSLTGGVDQPQHF. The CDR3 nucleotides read TGTGCCAGCAGCTTAACAGGGGGCGTCGATCAGCCCCAGCATTTT. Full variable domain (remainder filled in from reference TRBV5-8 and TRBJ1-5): EAGVTQSPTHLIKTRGQQATLRCSPISGHTSVYWYQQALGLGLQFLLWYDEGEERNRGNFPPRFSGRQFPNYSSELNVNALELEDSALYLCASSLTGGVDQPQHFGDGTRLSIL.

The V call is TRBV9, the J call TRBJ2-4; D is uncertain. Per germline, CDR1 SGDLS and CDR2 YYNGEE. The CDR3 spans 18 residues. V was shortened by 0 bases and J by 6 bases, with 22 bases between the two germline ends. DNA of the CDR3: TGTGCCAGCAGCGTAGACCCCAGTCCCAGGTCGGTGGGAAACATTCAGTACTTC. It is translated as CASSVDPSPRSVGNIQYF.

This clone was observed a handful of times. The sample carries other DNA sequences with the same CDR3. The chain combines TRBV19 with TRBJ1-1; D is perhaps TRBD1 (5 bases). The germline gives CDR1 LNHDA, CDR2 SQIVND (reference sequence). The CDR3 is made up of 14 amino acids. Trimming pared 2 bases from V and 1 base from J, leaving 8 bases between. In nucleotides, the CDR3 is TGTGCCAGTAGTATAAACGGGGGGAACACTGAAGCTTTCTTT. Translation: CASSINGGNTEAFF.

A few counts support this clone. The CDR3, as DNA: TGTGCCAGCAGGTCGGGTCGACTAGCGGGTGGGGAGCAGTACTTC. It specifies CASRSGRLAGGEQYF. V usage is TRBV2 and J usage is TRBJ2-7; TRBD2 agrees at 10 bases. Germline values: CDR1 SNHLY, CDR2 FYNNEI. The CDR3 has 15 residues. V gave up 6 bases and J gave up 7 bases; unmatched junction bases: 12.

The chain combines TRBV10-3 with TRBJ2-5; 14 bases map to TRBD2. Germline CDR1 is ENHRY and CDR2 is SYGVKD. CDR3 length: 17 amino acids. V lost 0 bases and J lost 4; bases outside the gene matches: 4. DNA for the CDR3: TGTGCCATCAGTGAGTCGGGACTAGCGGGAGTAACAGAGACCCAGTACTTC. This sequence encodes CAISESGLAGVTETQYF.

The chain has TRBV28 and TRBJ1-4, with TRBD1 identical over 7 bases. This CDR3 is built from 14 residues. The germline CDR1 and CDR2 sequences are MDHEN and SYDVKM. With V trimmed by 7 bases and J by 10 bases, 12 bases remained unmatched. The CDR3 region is CASTPGRGQRKLFF. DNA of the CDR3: TGTGCCAGCACCCCGGGCAGGGGACAGAGAAAACTGTTTTTT.

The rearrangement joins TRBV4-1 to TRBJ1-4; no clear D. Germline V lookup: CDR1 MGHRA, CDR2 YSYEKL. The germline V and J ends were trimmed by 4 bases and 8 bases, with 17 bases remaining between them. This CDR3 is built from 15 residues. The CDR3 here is CASSRRGNPPEKLFF. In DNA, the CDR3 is TGCGCCAGCAGCCGGAGAGGAAATCCCCCGGAAAAACTGTTTTTT.